This T cell receptor beta chain originates from a study of control samples from healthy donors and cancer patients. This clone was observed once. With 0 bases removed from V and 1 base from J, the gap between germline ends came to 9 bases. This CDR3 has 16 residues. CDR1 KGHSH and CDR2 LQKENI come from the germline V gene. TCRdb's table, derived via immunoSEQ multiplex PCR, lists solely in-frame clones and lacks some. The sample has tens of thousands of clones, about 80% seen once; the top ten hold around 10%. The chain couples TRBV18 to TRBJ2-2, with a weak D call TRBD1 (5 bases). Sequencing input: blood. The receptor comes from a man between 65 and 85 years old in good health. CDR3 DNA: TGTGCCAGCTCACCACCGAATAGGGGGAACACCGGGGAGCTGTTTTTT. Its translation: CASSPPNRGNTGELFF.